These 18 T cell receptor beta chains originate from one sample sequenced in a study of shared clonotypes between healthy human individuals. Assay used: immunoSEQ multiplex PCR; TCRdb lists only in-frame clones, some missing. The sample includes some 2,400,000 clones, approximately 94% of them seen just once. The sample consisted of naive CD4+ T cells sorted from blood. Subset denoted: CD45RA+ positively selected. Source of these receptors: a man aged 18 to 35 in good health.

This clone was observed a few times. Other DNA sequences from this sample encode an identical CDR3 as well. V usage is TRBV27 and J usage is TRBJ1-1; 8 bases map to TRBD1. The CDR3 spans 13 residues. V trimming: 4 bases; J trimming: 4 bases; junction bases outside the gene matches: 2. Germline CDR1 is MNHEY and CDR2 is SMNVEV (reference sequence). The CDR3 DNA sequence: TGTGCCAGCAGTTCCGGACAGGGCACTGAAGCTTTCTTT. It yields the protein CASSSGQGTEAFF.

V and J are TRBV2 and TRBJ1-1; D may be TRBD1 (5 bases). Deletions cut 8 bases from V and 1 base from J, with 17 bases between. The CDR3 runs 15 residues. The V gene's germline CDR1 is SNHLY and CDR2 FYNNEI. CDR3 sequence (DNA): TGTGCCAGCGACCCCGAGGGGCGAGGGAACACTGAAGCTTTCTTT. Translated, it gives CASDPEGRGNTEAFF. Full variable domain (outside the CDR3, taken from reference TRBV2 and TRBJ1-1): EPEVTQTPSHQVTQMGQEVILRCVPISNHLYFYWYRQILGQKVEFLVSFYNNEISEKSEIFDDQFSVERPDGSNFTLKIRSTKLEDSAMYFCASDPEGRGNTEAFFGQGTRLTVV.

This clone was found once. V and J are TRBV5-1 and TRBJ1-1; 12 nucleotides line up with TRBD1. The trim removed 0 bases at V and 4 bases at J, leaving 10 bases unmatched. From germline, CDR1 is SGHRS and CDR2 YFSETQ. This CDR3 region has 18 residues. CDR3 coding DNA: TGCGCCAGCAGCTTGGCCGGGGGACAGGGGGCGTTCGGCACTGAAGCTTTCTTT. As protein: CASSLAGGQGAFGTEAFF.

The gene calls are TRBV5-1 and TRBJ2-4; TRBD1 matches 8 bases. CDR1 and CDR2 from the germline V gene are SGHRS and YFSETQ. The V gene end was trimmed by 2 bases and the J gene end by 2 bases; junction bases not matched to a gene: 9. This CDR3 is 17 amino acids long. CDR3 amino acids: CASSFWTGTIPKNIQYF. The CDR3 DNA is TGCGCCAGCAGCTTCTGGACAGGGACCATTCCCAAAAACATTCAGTACTTC.

A note on this clone: This sample also contains other DNA sequences that code for the same CDR3. This rearrangement joins TRBV2 to TRBJ2-3; TRBD1 matches 11 bases. V lost 6 bases to trimming and J lost 5 bases; unmatched junction nucleotides: 4. Germline CDR1 reads SNHLY; CDR2 reads FYNNEI. The CDR3 runs to 14 residues. In DNA, the CDR3 is TGTGCCAGCAGGAGGACAGGGGGCTTAGATACGCAGTATTTT. Its translation: CASRRTGGLDTQYF.

This clone appeared a single time. The CDR3: CASSPGIEQGHQPQHF. The CDR3, as DNA: TGTGCCAGCTCACCGGGGATCGAACAGGGGCATCAGCCCCAGCATTTT. This chain links TRBV18 with TRBJ1-5; 7 bases are a match to TRBD1. Losses at the gene ends were 3 bases for V and 5 bases for J; bases not matched to a gene: 10. The CDR3 has 16 amino acids. Germline loops: CDR1 KGHSH, CDR2 LQKENI.

The CDR3 DNA is TGCGCCAGCAGCAAGCTAGCGGCCCCCGGCACAGATACGCAGTATTTT. As protein: CASSKLAAPGTDTQYF. The chain couples TRBV5-1 to TRBJ2-3, with 7 bases lining up with TRBD2. V shed 4 bases, J shed 1 base, and the junction held 9 bases outside the gene matches. The CDR3 extends over 16 amino acids. The germline V gene has CDR1 SGHRS and CDR2 YFSETQ.

V usage is TRBV20-1 and J usage is TRBJ1-4; 10 bases are shared with TRBD1. Trimming at V came to 5 bases and at J to 12 bases, leaving 3 bases not matched to a gene. The CDR3 is 11 amino acids. Germline CDR1 is DFQATT and CDR2 is SNEGSKA (reference sequence). The DNA for the CDR3 is TGCAGTGCTCCAGACAGGGGGCAACTGTTTTTT. Protein product: CSAPDRGQLFF.

The chain recombines TRBV5-5 with TRBJ2-1, with 7 bases matching TRBD1. V lost 4 bases and J lost 9; bases outside the gene matches: 10. The V gene's germline CDR1 is SGHKS and CDR2 YYEKEE (reference sequence). The CDR3 has 14 residues. The DNA of the CDR3 is TGTGCCAGCAGCGTAGAACAGGGGTTCGGTGAGCAGTTCTTC. It codes for CASSVEQGFGEQFF.

The chain couples TRBV5-1 to TRBJ2-1; unclear D gene. This CDR3 contains 15 residues. CDR1 is SGHRS and CDR2 is YFSETQ in the germline V gene. V dropped 0 bases and J dropped 4 bases, with 11 bases sitting between them. As DNA, the CDR3 is TGCGCCAGCAGCTTGGGTTCAACTGGGTACAATGAGCAGTTCTTC. Translated, it gives CASSLGSTGYNEQFF.

The chain carries TRBV4-3 and TRBJ2-1; TRBD1 might be the D (6 bases). Germline CDR1 LGHNA, CDR2 YSLEER. V gave up 4 bases and J gave up 2 bases, with 12 bases separating them. The CDR3 extends over 15 amino acids. CDR3 sequence (DNA): TGCGCCAGCAGCCCATGGACAGCCGCCTACAATGAGCAGTTCTTC. It translates to CASSPWTAAYNEQFF.

The genes are TRBV27 and TRBJ2-7, with a weak D call TRBD1 (6 bases). Germline V gene lookup returns CDR1 MNHEY and CDR2 SMNVEV (reference sequence). Trimming removed 6 bases at V and 3 bases at J, with 18 bases between. The CDR3 totals 15 residues. CDR3 in amino acids: CASREQGKGFYEQYF. CDR3 coding DNA: TGTGCCAGCAGGGAACAGGGTAAGGGTTTCTACGAGCAGTACTTC.

This rearrangement joins TRBV2 to TRBJ2-5, with 8 bases identical to TRBD1. Germline V gene sequence: CDR1 SNHLY, CDR2 FYNNEI. The ends lost 6 bases at V and 8 bases at J; junction bases unmatched: 11. The CDR3 consists of 14 residues. The CDR3 DNA is TGTGCCAGCAGAGGCCAGACAGGGGCGGGAACCCAGTACTTC. Translated: CASRGQTGAGTQYF.

The CDR3 region is CASRETGSPGTQYF. The CDR3 DNA is TGCGCCAGCAGGGAGACAGGGTCTCCAGGTACGCAGTATTTT. The chain has TRBV10-2 and TRBJ2-3; 7 nucleotides agree with TRBD1. CDR1 is WSHSY, CDR2 SAAADI, per germline. The CDR3 totals 14 residues. V trimming: 6 bases; J trimming: 8 bases; junction bases outside the gene matches: 11.

This clone came up once. The chain uses TRBV7-9 and TRBJ1-6; TRBD1 might be the D (5 bases). V was pared by 2 bases and J by 9 bases, with 11 bases between. The CDR3 contains 14 residues. The germline gives CDR1 SEHNR, CDR2 FQNEAQ (reference sequence). Here the CDR3 reads CASSLQGGLSPLHF. The CDR3 nucleotides read TGTGCCAGCAGCTTACAGGGAGGGCTTTCACCCCTCCACTTT.

The gene calls are TRBV28 and TRBJ2-6; D is unclear. V was clipped by 5 bases and J by 0 bases, with 8 bases between them. This CDR3 contains 15 residues. Germline V gene data show CDR1 as MDHEN and CDR2 as SYDVKM. The CDR3 sequence is CASSDTISGANVLTF. DNA of the CDR3: TGTGCCAGCAGTGATACCATCTCTGGGGCCAACGTCCTGACTTTC.

The rearrangement links TRBV10-3 to TRBJ2-7, with D hard to call. CDR3 length: 15 residues. Germline loops: CDR1 ENHRY, CDR2 SYGVKD. Deletions cut 2 bases from V and 1 base from J, with 12 bases between. CDR3 amino acids: CAISEPAHGSYEQYF. The DNA for the CDR3 is TGTGCCATCAGTGAGCCGGCGCACGGATCCTACGAGCAGTACTTC.

Concerning this clone: Other DNA sequences from this sample encode an identical CDR3 as well. V is TRBV2 and J is TRBJ1-5, with 12 bases that match TRBD1. This CDR3 has 15 amino acids. The germline V gene encodes CDR1 SNHLY and CDR2 FYNNEI. V was clipped by 8 bases and J by 2 bases; unmatched bases: 4. The DNA of the CDR3 is TGTGCCAGCTCCGGGACAGGGGGCGGCAATCAGCCCCAGCATTTT. It translates to CASSGTGGGNQPQHF.